The 30 T cell receptor beta chains below all came from one sample that was sequenced in a study of human T cells and chemical hapten exposure. The time point is: pre-sensitization, week 0. Treatment specified: therapeutic diphenylcyclopropenone sensitization with weekly scalp DPC. TCRdb recomputed calls from the RACE reads with MiXCR, one row per CDR3 protein. Of 150,000 to 200,000 distinct CDR3 sequences listed, 30% were seen once; the top ten hold 2.5% to 3.5%. The sequences come from whole blood, collected in connection with sensitization to the hapten diphenylcyclopropenone (DPC). The receptors come from a woman under 40 with alopecia areata. Some clones in this sample may be carry-over from other donors' samples.

The chain employs TRBV29-1 and TRBJ2-3; a weak D match, TRBD1 (6 bases). This CDR3 has 13 residues. Per germline, CDR1 SQVTM and CDR2 ANQGSEA. V was trimmed by 5 bases and J by 1 base, leaving 10 bases between them. CDR3 residues: CSVSRGRTDTQYF. The CDR3 nucleotides are TGCAGCGTTTCCAGGGGCCGCACAGATACGCAGTATTTT.

The rearrangement joins TRBV29-1 to TRBJ1-4, with D perhaps TRBD1 (5 bases). The length of the CDR3 is 12 residues. Trimming stripped 4 bases from V and 7 bases from J, with 10 bases between. Germline V gene data show CDR1 as SQVTM and CDR2 as ANQGSEA. The CDR3 bases are TGCAGCGTTGCGGGGCAGGGTGAAAAACTGTTTTTT. Translated, it gives CSVAGQGEKLFF.

This clonotype was picked up a small number of times. The chain has TRBV4-2 and TRBJ2-7, with D perhaps matching TRBD2 (5 bases). V was shortened by 1 base and J by 6 bases, with 16 bases between the two germline ends. The V gene's germline CDR1 is LGHNA and CDR2 YNFKEQ. The CDR3 runs 15 residues. In DNA, the CDR3 is TGTGCCAGCAGCCAAGGGGCCGGGAAAGTTGGCGAGCAGTACTTC. It specifies CASSQGAGKVGEQYF.

This clonotype was counted a few times. V is TRBV11-2 and J is TRBJ2-3; D unresolved. With 5 bases removed from V and 2 bases from J, the gap between germline ends came to 20 bases. Germline CDR1 and CDR2: SGHAT and FQNNGV. The CDR3 spans 17 residues. The CDR3 is CASSPTSEGRYTDTQYF. CDR3 nucleotide sequence: TGTGCCAGCAGCCCAACCAGTGAAGGCCGGTACACAGATACGCAGTATTTT.

V and J are TRBV7-6 and TRBJ1-4; 9 bases line up with TRBD1. This CDR3 is 16 amino acids long. Germline CDR1 SGHVS, CDR2 FNYEAQ. V lost 5 bases and J lost 6; bases outside the gene matches: 10. The CDR3 nucleotides read TGTGCCAGCAGCCCTCGACCGGGACAGGGCTATGAAAAACTGTTTTTT. Translating it yields CASSPRPGQGYEKLFF.

This clonotype was seen more than once but under ten times. The chain combines TRBV28 with TRBJ1-1, with a weak D call TRBD1 (6 bases). V was cut by 4 bases and J by 2 bases, with 14 bases left in between. This CDR3 region has 15 residues. Looked up from germline, CDR1 is MDHEN and CDR2 is SYDVKM. CDR3 in amino acids: CASSSTGSENTEAFF. For the CDR3, the DNA is TGTGCCAGCAGTTCAACAGGGTCGGAAAACACTGAAGCTTTCTTT.

This clonotype was detected only a few times. The chain couples TRBV28 to TRBJ2-4; 7 bases match TRBD1. V lost 5 bases, J lost 8 bases, and 6 bases stayed unmatched. Germline values: CDR1 MDHEN, CDR2 SYDVKM. The CDR3 consists of 13 residues. The CDR3 nucleotides are TGTGCCAGCAGTCCGGGACAGTGGGACATTCAGTACTTC. This gives the protein CASSPGQWDIQYF.

This clonotype has a handful of counts. J is TRBJ2-7 and V is TRBV6-2 or TRBV6-3; D possibly corresponds to TRBD1 (5 bases). The CDR3 runs 13 residues. In germline, CDR1 is MNHEY, CDR2 SVGEGT. Trimming cost V 7 bases and J 3 bases, with 13 bases left between them. The CDR3 DNA is TGTGCCAGCACCCGGCAGGGAATCTACGAGCAGTACTTC. Protein product: CASTRQGIYEQYF.

The chain recombines TRBV5-1 with TRBJ2-7; D gene unclear. In germline, CDR1 is SGHRS, CDR2 YFSETQ. The CDR3 length is 12 residues. V lost 3 bases, J lost 6 bases, and 10 bases lay in between. In DNA, the CDR3 is TGCGCCAGCAGCTCTTCCCATGGCGAGCAGTACTTC. This encodes CASSSSHGEQYF.

This clonotype has a handful of counts. V gene TRBV4-1 combines with J gene TRBJ2-7, with 9 bases that match TRBD1. V shed 1 base and J 6 bases; nucleotides not matched to a gene: 7. The CDR3 sequence is 15 residues long. CDR1 is MGHRA and CDR2 is YSYEKL in the germline V gene. CDR3 bases: TGCGCCAGCAGCCAAGCCGGGACAGGGAGGGGCGAGCAGTACTTC. It codes for CASSQAGTGRGEQYF.

The chain employs TRBV20-1 and TRBJ2-1, with TRBD2 matching over 9 bases. CDR3 length: 15 amino acids. With V trimmed by 7 bases and J by 4 bases, 11 bases remained unmatched. Germline V gene data show CDR1 as DFQATT and CDR2 as SNEGSKA (reference sequence). The CDR3, as DNA: TGCAGTGTAGTATATTCTGCGGGGGGGTACAATGAGCAGTTCTTC. Amino acids: CSVVYSAGGYNEQFF.

The chain links TRBV5-4 to TRBJ2-3; D gene uncertain. Looked up from germline, CDR1 is SGHNT and CDR2 is YYREEE (reference sequence). The V end was cut by 0 bases, the J end by 7 bases, with 9 bases between. This CDR3 is 13 amino acids long. CDR3 amino acids: CASSLAFGNTQYF. CDR3 DNA: TGTGCCAGCAGCTTGGCGTTTGGTAATACGCAGTATTTT. The full variable domain, in which reference TRBV5-4 and TRBJ2-3 provide the parts outside the CDR3, is ETGVTQSPTHLIKTRGQQVTLRCSSQSGHNTVSWYQQALGQGPQFIFQYYREEENGRGNFPPRFSGLQFPNYSSELNVNALELDDSALYLCASSLAFGNTQYFGPGTRLTVL.

The rearrangement links TRBV5-5 to TRBJ1-2, with D uncertain. Germline values: CDR1 SGHKS, CDR2 YYEKEE (reference sequence). The CDR3 has 13 residues. The V gene lost 2 bases and the J gene lost 2 bases, with 7 bases spanning the gap. The CDR3 bases are TGTGCCAGCAGCTTTTCCGGAAACTATGGCTACACCTTC. It codes for CASSFSGNYGYTF.

This clonotype was observed a single time. The rearrangement uses TRBV7-9 and TRBJ2-2; D may be TRBD1 (5 bases). The CDR3 consists of 14 residues. The germline V gene encodes CDR1 SEHNR and CDR2 FQNEAQ (reference sequence). V was pared by 5 bases and J by 8 bases, with 15 bases between. CDR3 amino acids: CASSPSRAGGELFF. The CDR3 DNA sequence: TGTGCCAGCAGCCCGAGCAGGGCAGGAGGGGAGCTGTTTTTT.

This clonotype has just a few counts. The chain couples TRBV2 to TRBJ1-3, with no clear D. CDR1 is SNHLY and CDR2 is FYNNEI in the germline V gene. Trimming took 7 bases from V and 0 from J, leaving 13 bases between them. The CDR3 is 15 residues long. The chain's CDR3 is CASTAAARSGNTIYF. The DNA of the CDR3 is TGTGCCAGCACTGCAGCGGCTCGCTCTGGAAACACCATATATTTT. Based on the CDR3 plus reference TRBV2 and TRBJ1-3, the full variable domain is EPEVTQTPSHQVTQMGQEVILRCVPISNHLYFYWYRQILGQKVEFLVSFYNNEISEKSEIFDDQFSVERPDGSNFTLKIRSTKLEDSAMYFCASTAAARSGNTIYFGEGSWLTVV.

For this clonotype: At one end the junction does not follow the germline gene, possibly because of a read error. The V gene is TRBV7-2, the J gene TRBJ1-4; possible D gene TRBD1, 6 bases. Germline-derived CDR1 and CDR2 are SGHTA and FQGNSA. This CDR3 region has 15 residues. This chain's CDR3 is CASSLDGTTNEKLFF. The CDR3 nucleotides read TGTGCCAGCAGCTTAGATGGGACAACGAATGAAAAACTGTTTTTT.

V gene TRBV21-1 combines with J gene TRBJ2-3. TRBV21-1 is tagged as a pseudogene. The CDR3 consists of 17 residues. For the CDR3, the DNA is TGTGCCAGCAGCAAAGAAATTTCTCAATGGGGCACAGATACGCAGTATTTT. It is translated as CASSKEISQWGTDTQYF.

The table lists this clonotype with a few counts. The chain combines TRBV20-1 with TRBJ1-3; 8 bases are shared with TRBD1. V lost 3 bases and J lost 8; bases outside the gene matches: 6. This CDR3 has 13 amino acids. Per germline, CDR1 DFQATT and CDR2 SNEGSKA (reference sequence). The CDR3 loop reads CSASTGQGYTIYF. The CDR3 coding sequence is TGCAGTGCTAGTACCGGACAGGGTTACACCATATATTTT.

V is TRBV7-9 and J is TRBJ2-5; 10 bases match TRBD1. CDR1 SEHNR and CDR2 FQNEAQ come from the germline V gene (reference sequence). The CDR3 consists of 15 residues. The junction had 4 bases not matched to a gene; V was cut back by 5 bases and J by 1 base. CDR3 residues: CASSPRDRGQETQYF. CDR3 DNA sequence: TGTGCCAGCAGCCCGAGGGACAGGGGCCAAGAGACCCAGTACTTC.

This clonotype appeared many times. The chain joins TRBV7-8 to TRBJ2-1, with TRBD2 matching over 10 bases. Germline values: CDR1 SGHVS, CDR2 FQNEAQ. Losses at the gene ends were 5 bases for V and 3 bases for J; bases not matched to a gene: 4. This CDR3 has 15 residues. The CDR3 spells CASSTTSGVYNEQFF. Written as DNA, the CDR3 is TGTGCCAGCAGCACCACTAGCGGGGTCTACAATGAGCAGTTCTTC.

The chain employs TRBV6-2 or TRBV6-3 and TRBJ1-5, with TRBD1 identical over 7 bases. V was clipped by 1 base and J by 2 bases; unmatched bases: 8. The CDR3 totals 17 residues. Looked up from germline, CDR1 is MNHEY and CDR2 is SVGEGT. In DNA form, the CDR3 reads TGTGCCAGCAGTTACTGGATAGGGGGCGGTGGCAATCAGCCCCAGCATTTT. Protein: CASSYWIGGGGNQPQHF.

This clonotype was seen a few times. The chain combines TRBV29-1 with TRBJ1-2, with D perhaps TRBD1 (5 bases). V lost 1 base to trimming and J lost 6 bases, with 9 bases between them. The V gene's germline CDR1 is SQVTM and CDR2 ANQGSEA. CDR3 length equals 12 residues. CDR3 DNA sequence: TGCAGCGTTGAAGCCGGGACGCATGGCTACACCTTC. Amino acid sequence: CSVEAGTHGYTF.

This clonotype was recorded a few times. The CDR3: CASSLGGRGPDTQYF. DNA of the CDR3: TGTGCCAGCAGCTTAGGGGGCAGGGGGCCTGATACGCAGTATTTT. This chain connects TRBV11-2 to TRBJ2-3, with 8 bases lining up with TRBD1. Germline-derived CDR1 and CDR2 are SGHAT and FQNNGV. The length of the CDR3 is 15 residues. Trimming took 1 base from V and 6 from J; bases not matched to a gene: 6.

This clonotype has only a few counts. The V call is TRBV6-1, the J call TRBJ2-3, with D maybe TRBD2 (5 bases). The CDR3 consists of 13 residues. V dropped 2 bases and J dropped 6 bases, with 9 bases sitting between them. CDR1 is MNHNS, CDR2 SASEGT, per germline. CDR3 loop: CASSERRADTQYF. For the CDR3, the DNA is TGTGCCAGCAGTGAAAGGCGGGCTGATACGCAGTATTTT.

This clonotype occurred a few times. The V gene is TRBV5-5, the J gene TRBJ1-2, with D maybe TRBD1 (6 bases). CDR3 length: 15 residues. Trimming removed 3 bases from V and 2 bases from J, with 14 bases in between. Germline V lookup: CDR1 SGHKS, CDR2 YYEKEE (reference sequence). The CDR3 loop is CASSWEGTPNYGYTF. As DNA, the CDR3 is TGTGCCAGCAGCTGGGAAGGGACACCCAACTATGGCTACACCTTC.

This clonotype was counted at least ten times. The rearrangement links TRBV29-1 to TRBJ1-1; no reliable D call. V was cut by 5 bases and J by 0 bases, with 4 bases left in between. The CDR3 runs to 11 residues. Germline CDR1 is SQVTM and CDR2 is ANQGSEA. CDR3 DNA: TGCAGCGTTCTGGTGAACACTGAAGCTTTCTTT. Protein: CSVLVNTEAFF.

This sequence joins TRBV5-4 and TRBJ2-1, with 7 bases aligning to TRBD2. The CDR3 covers 17 residues. Germline trimming cut 0 bases from V and 5 bases from J; bases unmatched to any gene: 11. Germline V CDR1 and CDR2: SGHNT, YYREEE (reference sequence). The CDR3 spells CASSLGVRGSQDNEQFF. CDR3 sequence (DNA): TGTGCCAGCAGCTTGGGAGTGCGGGGGTCCCAGGACAATGAGCAGTTCTTC.

The chain links TRBV28 to TRBJ2-3; 7 bases align to TRBD2. Germline CDR1 is MDHEN and CDR2 is SYDVKM. There are 15 residues in the CDR3. Trimming removed 3 bases from V and 6 bases from J; junction bases left unmatched: 9. The DNA for the CDR3 is TGTGCCAGCAGTTTTCAATCGGGAGGAGGGGATACGCAGTATTTT. Amino acid sequence: CASSFQSGGGDTQYF.

V gene TRBV5-4 combines with J gene TRBJ2-1, with 15 nucleotides matching TRBD2. V lost 0 bases, J lost 8 bases, and 6 bases stayed unmatched. This CDR3 is 17 amino acids long. CDR1 and CDR2 (germline): SGHNT, YYREEE (reference sequence). CDR3 DNA sequence: TGTGCCAGCAGCTTGGCCGGGACTAGCGGGAGGATGCATGAGCAGTTCTTC. Its protein is CASSLAGTSGRMHEQFF. The whole variable domain, filled in from reference TRBV5-4 and TRBJ2-1, reads ETGVTQSPTHLIKTRGQQVTLRCSSQSGHNTVSWYQQALGQGPQFIFQYYREEENGRGNFPPRFSGLQFPNYSSELNVNALELDDSALYLCASSLAGTSGRMHEQFFGPGTRLTVL.

This sequence joins TRBV2 and TRBJ2-3; TRBD1 matches 7 bases. Germline CDR1 and CDR2: SNHLY and FYNNEI. The CDR3 is made up of 15 amino acids. V gave up 11 bases and J gave up 5 bases; unmatched junction bases: 16. CDR3 in amino acids: CAGERGGYSLDTQYF. The CDR3 nucleotides read TGTGCCGGAGAGCGAGGGGGCTATTCGCTAGATACGCAGTATTTT.